This T cell receptor beta chain was sequenced during a study of T cells after yellow fever vaccination. TCRdb re-called the 5' RACE reads through MiXCR, storing one row per CDR3 protein. Of about 160,000 distinct CDR3 sequences in the sample, 6% to 7.5% were seen once. Deletions cut 3 bases from V and 8 bases from J, with 16 bases between. CDR1 and CDR2 (germline): SGHTA, FQGNSA. This CDR3 is 15 amino acids long. This specimen consisted of CD4+ T cells sorted from PBMCs, obtained more than 4 days after the first yellow fever vaccination. The chain has TRBV7-2 and TRBJ1-4; D perhaps matches TRBD1 (6 bases). This receptor was obtained from a man between 18 and 35 years old who received the YFV17D yellow fever vaccine. The CDR3 nucleotides are TGTGCCAGCAGCTTTTCGGCAGGGGTTCAGGAAAAACTGTTTTTT. This codes for CASSFSAGVQEKLFF.